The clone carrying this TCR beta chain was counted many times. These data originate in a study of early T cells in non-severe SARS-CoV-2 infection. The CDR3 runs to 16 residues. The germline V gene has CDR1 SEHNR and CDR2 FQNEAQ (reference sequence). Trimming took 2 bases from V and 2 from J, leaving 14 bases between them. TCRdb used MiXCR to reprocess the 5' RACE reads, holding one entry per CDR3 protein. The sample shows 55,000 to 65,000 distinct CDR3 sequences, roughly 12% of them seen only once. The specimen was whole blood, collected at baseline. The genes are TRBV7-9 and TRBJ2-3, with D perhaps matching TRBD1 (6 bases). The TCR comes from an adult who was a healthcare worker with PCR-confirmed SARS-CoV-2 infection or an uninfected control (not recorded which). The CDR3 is CASSLIRGPHTDTQYF. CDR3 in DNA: TGTGCCAGCAGCTTAATCAGGGGCCCTCACACAGATACGCAGTATTTT.